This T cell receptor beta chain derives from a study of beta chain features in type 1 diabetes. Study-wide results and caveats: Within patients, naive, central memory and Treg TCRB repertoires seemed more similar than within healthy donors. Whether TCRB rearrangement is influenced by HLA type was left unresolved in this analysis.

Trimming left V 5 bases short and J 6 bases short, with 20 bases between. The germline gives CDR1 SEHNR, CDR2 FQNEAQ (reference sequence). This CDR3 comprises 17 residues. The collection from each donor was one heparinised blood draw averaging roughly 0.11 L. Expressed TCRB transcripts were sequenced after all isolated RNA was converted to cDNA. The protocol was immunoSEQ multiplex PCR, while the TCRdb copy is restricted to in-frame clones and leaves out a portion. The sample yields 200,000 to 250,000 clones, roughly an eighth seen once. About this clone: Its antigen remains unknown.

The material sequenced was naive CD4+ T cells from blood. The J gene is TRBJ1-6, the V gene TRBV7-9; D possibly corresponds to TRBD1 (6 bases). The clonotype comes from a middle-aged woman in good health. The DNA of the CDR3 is TGTGCCAGCAGCGAAGACCAGGGGAGGGCGGGTAATTCACCCCTCCACTTT. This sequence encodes CASSEDQGRAGNSPLHF. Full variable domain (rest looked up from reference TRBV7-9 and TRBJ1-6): DTGVSQNPRHKITKRGQNVTFRCDPISEHNRLYWYRQTLGQGPEFLTYFQNEAQLEKSRLLSDRFSAERPKGSFSTLEIQRTEQGDSAMYLCASSEDQGRAGNSPLHFGNGTRLTVT.